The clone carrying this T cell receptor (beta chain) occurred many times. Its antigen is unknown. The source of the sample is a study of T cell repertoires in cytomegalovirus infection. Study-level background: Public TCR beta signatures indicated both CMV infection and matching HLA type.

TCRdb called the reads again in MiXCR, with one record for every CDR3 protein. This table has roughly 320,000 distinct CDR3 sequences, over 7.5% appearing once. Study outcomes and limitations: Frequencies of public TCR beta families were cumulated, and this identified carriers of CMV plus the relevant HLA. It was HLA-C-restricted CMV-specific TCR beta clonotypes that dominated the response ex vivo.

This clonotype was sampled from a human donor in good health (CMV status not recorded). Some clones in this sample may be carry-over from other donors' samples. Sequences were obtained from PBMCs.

The DNA for the CDR3 is TGTGCCAGCAGCCCAGCCCTTAGCGGGAGGGCCGGGAACGAGCAGTACTTC. This gives the protein CASSPALSGRAGNEQYF. The chain uses TRBV7-2 and TRBJ2-7; the match to TRBD2 covers 11 bases. V shed 5 bases, J shed 5 bases, and the junction held 14 bases outside the gene matches. Germline V gene data show CDR1 as SGHTA and CDR2 as FQGNSA. This CDR3 is 17 amino acids long.